This T cell receptor beta chain was retrieved from a study of neurological immune-mediated disorders. Study observations and caveats: In HTLV-1-associated myelopathy, TCR clonal expansion was greatest, and in multiple sclerosis it was least, below healthy controls.

Germline V gene sequence: CDR1 SGHRS, CDR2 YFSETQ. Trimming removed 3 bases from V and 1 base from J; junction bases left unmatched: 3. This CDR3 comprises 15 residues. The cDNA was generated by 5'RACE with 10-nucleotide random UMIs. TCRdb passed the 5' RACE reads through MiXCR, listing each CDR3 protein once. The table lists under 40,000 distinct CDR3 sequences, around an eighth of them singletons. Time point here: longitudinal time-point 2. Unsorted libraries used 2 million PBMCs kept at -80 degrees C. This clonotype was seen repeatedly, ten times or more. Its antigen is unknown. What was sequenced was PBMCs. V gene TRBV5-1 combines with J gene TRBJ2-3, with 9 positions matching TRBD2. The source of this sequence is a woman between 40 and 50 years old in good health. The chain's CDR3 is CASSSRLAGTDTQYF. The DNA for the CDR3 is TGCGCCAGCAGCTCACGACTAGCGGGCACAGATACGCAGTATTTT. The whole variable domain, remainder taken from reference TRBV5-1 and TRBJ2-3, is KAGVTQTPRYLIKTRGQQVTLSCSPISGHRSVSWYQQTPGQGLQFLFEYFSETQRNKGNFPGRFSGRQFSNSRSEMNVSTLELGDSALYLCASSSRLAGTDTQYFGPGTRLTVL.